This TCR beta chain was observed in a study of cytomegalovirus exposure and HLA in healthy donors. Amplification used 60 Vbeta primers and 13 Jbeta primers. Repertoires were generated with immunoSEQ multiplex PCR, while TCRdb's copy carries only in-frame clones and drops some. The sample includes about 150,000 clones, around 80% of them seen just once. The study, taken as a whole, reports: DRB1 showed the most TCR associations and HLA-C the fewest in a later analysis, as rates varied by HLA locus. Sequence variants that were highly shared formed a cluster that was likely a sequencing artifact.

Between the trimmed V and J ends, which lost 1 base and 2 bases, there was a span of 15 bases. The germline V gene encodes CDR1 SGHDT and CDR2 YYEEEE. The CDR3 runs to 17 residues. As concerns this clone: As yet, its antigen is unknown.

This TCR was sampled from a woman aged 40 to 50 in good health and CMV-seropositive. The chain is built from TRBV5-6 and TRBJ1-4; D remains ambiguous. Source material: PBMCs. The CDR3, as DNA: TGTGCCAGCAGCTTGAGGGTTCAGCGGGCTACTAATGAAAAACTGTTTTTT. It yields the protein CASSLRVQRATNEKLFF.